The clone carrying this T cell receptor beta chain was seen a handful of times. The CDR3 is 15 residues long. V lost 3 bases to trimming and J lost 2 bases, with 15 bases between them. Germline CDR1 is SGDLS and CDR2 is YYNGEE. These data come from a study of beta chain features in type 1 diabetes. Expressed TCRB transcripts were sequenced, since all the RNA that had been isolated was reverse transcribed. Clones were sequenced by immunoSEQ multiplex PCR, and TCRdb holds only the in-frame ones, with some missing. The repertoire has about 900,000 clones, about a sixth of them found once; the top ten carry roughly 0.025%.

The TCR sequence derives from a woman under 30 in good health. The genes are TRBV9 and TRBJ2-7, with D perhaps matching TRBD2 (6 bases). The source material was naive CD4+ T cells from blood. The CDR3 loop is CASSEMSGLAYEQYF. DNA for the CDR3: TGTGCCAGCAGCGAGATGTCGGGACTCGCCTACGAGCAGTACTTC.